This T cell receptor beta chain was obtained from a study of T-cell reconstitution after alpha-beta-depleted transplantation in children. This clonotype came up a few times. Its antigen remains unidentified. Unique molecular identifiers were used to barcode this TCRbeta library. TCRdb reprocessed the PCR reads via MiXCR and lists one record per CDR3 protein. The sample carries some 200,000 distinct CDR3 sequences, approximately 8.4% recorded once. General study findings and limits: Several hundred graft clones that had expanded were reportedly the source of alpha-beta T cells about two months after transplant. TCRbeta diversity was high at day 60 in some patients (a result of surviving recipient T cells and thymic progenitors). One year after transplant, T-cell counts and diversity came mostly from newly produced T cells.

The sequence came from a male patient between 2 and 15 years old who had a stem cell transplant for acute myeloid leukemia, so the T cells may come from the graft donor. Sequencing was performed on PBMCs, mostly from graft donor cells, taken 360 days after TCRalphabeta/CD19-depleted stem cell transplant.

The CDR3 nucleotides are TGTGCCAGCAGCAGGGGGGCCGCGAGTCCCCTCCACTTT. Encoded protein: CASSRGAASPLHF. The V gene is TRBV9, the J gene TRBJ1-6; D might be TRBD1 (6 bases). There are 13 residues in the CDR3. Trimming removed 4 bases at V and 13 bases at J, with 15 bases between. Germline V CDR1 and CDR2: SGDLS, YYNGEE.